This T cell receptor (beta chain) was sequenced in a study of cytomegalovirus exposure and HLA in healthy donors. The overall study: Earlier, 110 million or so unique TCR beta sequences were recovered from some 200 million T cells by an analysis. Study findings and constraints: A link between a missense DCLRE1C variant and TCR beta V- and J-gene trimming emerged from a later analysis. For cytomegalovirus status, the classifier reportedly gave diagnoses with high specificity and sensitivity.

On this clone itself: The antigen is unknown.

Use of 60 Vbeta and 13 Jbeta primers characterized the PCR. Here immunoSEQ multiplex PCR was the method, and the copy in TCRdb shows in-frame clones only, minus some. The sample carries about 59,000 clones, 75% to 90% recorded once. Germline V gene data show CDR1 as SGDLS and CDR2 as YYNGEE. V gave up 4 bases and J gave up 9 bases; unmatched junction bases: 12. The CDR3 contains 15 residues. The sample consisted of PBMCs. The sequence came from a woman between 40 and 50 years old in good health and CMV-seronegative. This sequence joins TRBV9 and TRBJ2-1; 8 bases fit TRBD2. The CDR3 region is CASSPRGAGAFEQFF. The CDR3 DNA is TGTGCCAGCAGCCCCCGCGGAGCGGGAGCTTTTGAGCAGTTCTTC.